This T cell receptor beta chain came from a study of T cell repertoires in cytomegalovirus infection. There are 15 residues in the CDR3. V was clipped by 5 bases and J by 2 bases; unmatched bases: 7. Germline V gene lookup returns CDR1 LNHDA and CDR2 SQIVND (reference sequence). TCRdb called the reads again in MiXCR, with one record for every CDR3 protein. The sample includes hundreds of thousands of distinct CDR3 sequences, 35% seen only once; the top ten take around 2.6%. What was sequenced was PBMCs. This TCR derives from a human donor in good health (CMV status not recorded). Some clones in this sample may be carry-over from other donors' samples. This chain uses TRBV19 with TRBJ2-3, with TRBD1 matching 7 bases. CDR3: CASSVTGLVTDTQYF. CDR3 sequence (DNA): TGTGCCAGTAGTGTGACAGGGTTGGTCACAGATACGCAGTATTTT.